This T cell receptor (beta chain) was found in a study of naive and memory T cell subsets. Study-level findings and limits: Between naive and memory subsets, TCR abundance power law exponents differed.

An equimolar mix of two oligonucleotides served as the beta constant-region primer for TRBC1 and TRBC2. Four rounds of PCR amplified the ligated cDNA using nested alpha and beta constant-region primers plus SP2. TCRdb ran MiXCR on the UMI-ligation and nested PCR reads and lists one entry per CDR3 protein. The sample has tens of thousands of distinct CDR3 sequences, roughly 9.3% seen once. Comment on this clonotype: Its antigen is unidentified.

Cells stained for CD3, CD4, CD8, CD45RA and CD27 were sorted into four subsets. There are 14 residues in the CDR3. V shed 1 base and J shed 4 bases, with 11 bases lying between them. Germline lookup yields CDR1 SGHRS and CDR2 YFSETQ. The sample was naive CD8+ T cells from blood. This rearrangement joins TRBV5-1 to TRBJ1-1; possibly TRBD1 for D (5 bases). The sequence was obtained from a human donor in good health. The CDR3 DNA reads as TGCGCCAGCAGCTTGAGAGGGGCTGTCACTGAAGCTTTCTTT. This translates into CASSLRGAVTEAFF.